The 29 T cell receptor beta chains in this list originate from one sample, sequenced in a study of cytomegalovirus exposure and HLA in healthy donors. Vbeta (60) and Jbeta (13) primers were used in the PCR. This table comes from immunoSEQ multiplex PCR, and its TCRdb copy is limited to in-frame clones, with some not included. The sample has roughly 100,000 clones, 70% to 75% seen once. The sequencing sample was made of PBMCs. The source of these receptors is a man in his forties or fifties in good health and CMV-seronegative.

The CDR3 region has the DNA TGTGCCAGCAGTGACTCGGGGGGGGAGCAGTACTTC. The encoded protein is CASSDSGGEQYF. This sequence joins TRBV6-4 and TRBJ2-7, with 7 bases aligning to TRBD2. The V segment lost 0 bases and the J segment 7 bases; nucleotides outside the gene matches: 0. Germline loops: CDR1 MRHNA, CDR2 SNTAGT. This CDR3 comprises 12 residues.

CDR3 DNA: TGTGCCAGCCAAAGACCGGGACAGATGAACACTGAAGCTTTCTTT. It yields the protein CASQRPGQMNTEAFF. J is TRBJ1-1 and V is TRBV27, with 7 bases that match TRBD1. The CDR3 has 15 amino acids. Unmatched junction bases numbered 9, after V lost 8 bases and J lost 0 bases. In germline, CDR1 is MNHEY, CDR2 SMNVEV (reference sequence).

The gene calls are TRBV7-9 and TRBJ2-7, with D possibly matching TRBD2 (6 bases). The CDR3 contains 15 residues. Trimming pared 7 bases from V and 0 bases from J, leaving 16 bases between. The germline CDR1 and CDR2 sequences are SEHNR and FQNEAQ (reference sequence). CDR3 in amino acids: CASNPGTSSSYEQYF. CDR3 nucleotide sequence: TGTGCCAGCAACCCCGGGACTTCCTCCTCCTACGAGCAGTACTTC.

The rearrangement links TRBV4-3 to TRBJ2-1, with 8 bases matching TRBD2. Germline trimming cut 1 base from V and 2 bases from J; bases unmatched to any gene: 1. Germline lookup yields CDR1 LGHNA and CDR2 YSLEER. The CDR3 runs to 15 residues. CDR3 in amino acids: CASSQGSGAYNEQFF. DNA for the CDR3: TGCGCCAGCAGCCAAGGTAGCGGGGCCTACAATGAGCAGTTCTTC.

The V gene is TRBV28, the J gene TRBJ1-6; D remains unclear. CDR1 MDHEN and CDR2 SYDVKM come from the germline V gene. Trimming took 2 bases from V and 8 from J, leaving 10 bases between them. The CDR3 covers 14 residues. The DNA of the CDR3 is TGTGCCAGCAGTTTAGGCCAAGTCGATTCACCCCTCCACTTT. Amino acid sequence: CASSLGQVDSPLHF.

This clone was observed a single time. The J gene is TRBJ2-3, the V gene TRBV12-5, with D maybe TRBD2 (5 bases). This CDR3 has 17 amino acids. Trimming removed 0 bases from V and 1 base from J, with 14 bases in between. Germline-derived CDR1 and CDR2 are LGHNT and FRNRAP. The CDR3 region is CASGLVLGGLGTDTQYF. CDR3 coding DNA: TGTGCTAGTGGTTTGGTACTTGGAGGCCTAGGCACAGATACGCAGTATTTT.

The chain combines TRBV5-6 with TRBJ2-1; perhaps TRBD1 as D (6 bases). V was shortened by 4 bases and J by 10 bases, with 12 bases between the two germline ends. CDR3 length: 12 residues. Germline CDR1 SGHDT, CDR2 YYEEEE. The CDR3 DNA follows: TGTGCCAGCAGCCCAGGGGTAGGCGAGCAGTTCTTC. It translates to CASSPGVGEQFF.

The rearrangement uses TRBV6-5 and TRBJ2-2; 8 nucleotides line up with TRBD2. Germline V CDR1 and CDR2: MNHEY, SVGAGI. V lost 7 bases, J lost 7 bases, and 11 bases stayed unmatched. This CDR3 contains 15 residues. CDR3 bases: TGTGCCAGCACCCGGGGGGGGGCCCGGGGCGGGGAGCTGTTTTTT. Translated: CASTRGGARGGELFF.

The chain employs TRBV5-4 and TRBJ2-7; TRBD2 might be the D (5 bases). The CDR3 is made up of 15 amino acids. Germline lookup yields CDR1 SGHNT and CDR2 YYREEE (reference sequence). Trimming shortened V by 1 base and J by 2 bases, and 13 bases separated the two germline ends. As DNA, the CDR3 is TGTGCCAGCAGCTTGAGAGGGCTCGTCCCCTACGAGCAGTACTTC. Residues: CASSLRGLVPYEQYF. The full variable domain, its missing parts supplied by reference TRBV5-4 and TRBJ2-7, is ETGVTQSPTHLIKTRGQQVTLRCSSQSGHNTVSWYQQALGQGPQFIFQYYREEENGRGNFPPRFSGLQFPNYSSELNVNALELDDSALYLCASSLRGLVPYEQYFGPGTRLTVT.

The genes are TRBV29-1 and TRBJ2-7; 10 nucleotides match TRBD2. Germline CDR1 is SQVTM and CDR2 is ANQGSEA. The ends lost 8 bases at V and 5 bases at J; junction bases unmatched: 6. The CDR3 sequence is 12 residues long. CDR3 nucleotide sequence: TGCAGCTCTCGGACTAGCGGCAACGAGCAGTACTTC. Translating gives CSSRTSGNEQYF.

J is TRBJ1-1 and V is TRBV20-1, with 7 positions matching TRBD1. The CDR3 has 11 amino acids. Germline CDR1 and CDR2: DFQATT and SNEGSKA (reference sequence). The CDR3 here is CSQGGNTEAFF. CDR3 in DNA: TGCAGCCAGGGGGGAAACACTGAAGCTTTCTTT.

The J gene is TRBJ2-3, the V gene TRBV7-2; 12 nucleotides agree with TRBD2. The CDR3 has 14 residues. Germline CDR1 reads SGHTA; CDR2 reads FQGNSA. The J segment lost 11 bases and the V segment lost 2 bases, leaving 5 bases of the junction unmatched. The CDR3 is CASSLHTSGGWQYF. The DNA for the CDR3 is TGTGCCAGCAGCTTACACACTAGCGGGGGGTGGCAGTATTTT.

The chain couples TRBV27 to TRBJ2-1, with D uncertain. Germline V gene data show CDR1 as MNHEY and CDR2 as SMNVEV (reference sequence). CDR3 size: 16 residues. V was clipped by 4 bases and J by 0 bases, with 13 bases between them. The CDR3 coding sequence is TGTGCCAGCAGTTCCCGTAACAGCTACTCCTACAATGAGCAGTTCTTC. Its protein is CASSSRNSYSYNEQFF.

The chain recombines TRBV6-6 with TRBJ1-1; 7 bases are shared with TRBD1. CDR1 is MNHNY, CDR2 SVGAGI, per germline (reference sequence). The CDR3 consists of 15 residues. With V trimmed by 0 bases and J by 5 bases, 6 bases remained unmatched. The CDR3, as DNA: TGTGCCAGCAGTTACTCGAAGGGGGCGGGTACTGAAGCTTTCTTT. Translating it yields CASSYSKGAGTEAFF.

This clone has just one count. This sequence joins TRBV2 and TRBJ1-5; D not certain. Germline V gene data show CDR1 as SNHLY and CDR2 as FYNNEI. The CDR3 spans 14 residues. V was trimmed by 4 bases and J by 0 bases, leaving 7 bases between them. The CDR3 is CASSGQNSNQPQHF. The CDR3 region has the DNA TGTGCCAGCAGTGGTCAAAATAGCAATCAGCCCCAGCATTTT.

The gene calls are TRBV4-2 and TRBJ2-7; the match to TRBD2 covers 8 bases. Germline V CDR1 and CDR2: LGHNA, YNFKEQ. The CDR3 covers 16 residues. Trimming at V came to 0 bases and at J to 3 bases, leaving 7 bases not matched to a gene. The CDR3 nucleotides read TGTGCCAGCAGCCAAGACCCCGGGACTAGGGTCTACGAGCAGTACTTC. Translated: CASSQDPGTRVYEQYF.

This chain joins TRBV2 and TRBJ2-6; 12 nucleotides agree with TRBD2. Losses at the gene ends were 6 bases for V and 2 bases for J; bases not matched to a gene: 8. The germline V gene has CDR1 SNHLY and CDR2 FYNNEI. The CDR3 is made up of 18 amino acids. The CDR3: CASSATSGGIAGANVLTF. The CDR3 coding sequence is TGTGCCAGCAGCGCGACTAGCGGGGGCATTGCTGGGGCCAACGTCCTGACTTTC.

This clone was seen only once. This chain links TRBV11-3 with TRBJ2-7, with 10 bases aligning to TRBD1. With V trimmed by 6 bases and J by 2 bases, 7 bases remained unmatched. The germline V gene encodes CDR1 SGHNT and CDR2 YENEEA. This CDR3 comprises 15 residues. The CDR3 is CASRSGGTGAYEQYF. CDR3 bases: TGTGCCAGCAGAAGTGGGGGGACAGGGGCCTACGAGCAGTACTTC.

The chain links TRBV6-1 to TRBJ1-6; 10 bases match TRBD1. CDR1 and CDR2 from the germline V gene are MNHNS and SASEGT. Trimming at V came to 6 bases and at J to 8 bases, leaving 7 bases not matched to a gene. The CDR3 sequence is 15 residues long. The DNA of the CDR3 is TGTGCCAGCAGCCGAATGACAGGGGGCTATTCACCCCTCCACTTT. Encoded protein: CASSRMTGGYSPLHF.

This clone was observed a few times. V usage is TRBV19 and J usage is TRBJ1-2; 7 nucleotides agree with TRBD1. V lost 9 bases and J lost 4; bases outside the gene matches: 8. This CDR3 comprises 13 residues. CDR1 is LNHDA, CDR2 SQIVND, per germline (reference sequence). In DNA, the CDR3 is TGTGCCAGCGTACAGGGGCTCGGCTATGGCTACACCTTC. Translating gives CASVQGLGYGYTF.

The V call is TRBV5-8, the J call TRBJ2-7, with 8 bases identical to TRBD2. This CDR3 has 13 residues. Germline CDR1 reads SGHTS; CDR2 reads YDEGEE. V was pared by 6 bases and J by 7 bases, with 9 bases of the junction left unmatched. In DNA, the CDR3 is TGTGCCAGCACCACCCAGGGCGGGAGGGAGCAGTACTTC. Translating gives CASTTQGGREQYF.

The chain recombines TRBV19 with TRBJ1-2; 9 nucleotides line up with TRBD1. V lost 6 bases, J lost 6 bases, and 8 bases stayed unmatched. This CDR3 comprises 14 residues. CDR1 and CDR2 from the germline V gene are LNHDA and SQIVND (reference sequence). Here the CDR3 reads CASRDDRGGDGYTF. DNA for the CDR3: TGTGCCAGTAGAGATGACAGGGGGGGAGATGGCTACACCTTC.

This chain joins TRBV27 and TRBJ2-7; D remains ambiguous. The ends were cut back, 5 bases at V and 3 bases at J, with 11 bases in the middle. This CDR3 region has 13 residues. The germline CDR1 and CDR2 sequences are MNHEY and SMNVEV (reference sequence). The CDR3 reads CASSPSRFYEQYF. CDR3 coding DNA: TGTGCCAGCAGTCCCTCTCGGTTCTACGAGCAGTACTTC.

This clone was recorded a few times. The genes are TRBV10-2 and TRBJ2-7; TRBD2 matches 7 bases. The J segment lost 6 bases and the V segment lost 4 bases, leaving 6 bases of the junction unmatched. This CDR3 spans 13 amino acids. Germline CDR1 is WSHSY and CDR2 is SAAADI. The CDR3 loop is CASSVGGISEQYF. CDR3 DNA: TGCGCCAGCAGTGTGGGGGGGATCTCCGAGCAGTACTTC.

CDR3 DNA: TGTGCCAGCAGCTTACGGTCTGGGGCCAACGTCCTGACTTTC. Its translation is CASSLRSGANVLTF. The rearrangement links TRBV13 to TRBJ2-6; D uncertain. CDR3 length: 14 residues. Per the germline V gene, CDR1 is PRHDT and CDR2 is FYEKMQ (reference sequence). Trimming removed 2 bases at V and 1 base at J, with 3 bases between.

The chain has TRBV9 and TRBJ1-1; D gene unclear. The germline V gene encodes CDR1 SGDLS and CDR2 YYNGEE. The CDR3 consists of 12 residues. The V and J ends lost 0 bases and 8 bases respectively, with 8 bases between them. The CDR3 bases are TGTGCCAGCAGCGTAGAACGGGGAGAAGCTTTCTTT. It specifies CASSVERGEAFF.

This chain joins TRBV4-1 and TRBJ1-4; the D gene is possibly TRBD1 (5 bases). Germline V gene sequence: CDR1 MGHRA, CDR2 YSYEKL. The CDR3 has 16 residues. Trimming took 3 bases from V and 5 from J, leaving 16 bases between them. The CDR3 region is CASSQNLVAGNEKLFF. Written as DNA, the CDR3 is TGCGCCAGCAGCCAGAACTTGGTAGCAGGGAATGAAAAACTGTTTTTT.

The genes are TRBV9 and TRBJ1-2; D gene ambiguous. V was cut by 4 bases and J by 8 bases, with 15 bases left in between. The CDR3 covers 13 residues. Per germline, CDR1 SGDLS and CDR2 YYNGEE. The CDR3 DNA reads TGTGCCAGCAGCCCTCAGTTGGGCGACGGCTACACCTTC. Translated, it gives CASSPQLGDGYTF. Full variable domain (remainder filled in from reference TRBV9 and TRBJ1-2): DSGVTQTPKHLITATGQRVTLRCSPRSGDLSVYWYQQSLDQGLQFLIQYYNGEERAKGNILERFSAQQFPDLHSELNLSSLELGDSALYFCASSPQLGDGYTFGSGTRLTVV.

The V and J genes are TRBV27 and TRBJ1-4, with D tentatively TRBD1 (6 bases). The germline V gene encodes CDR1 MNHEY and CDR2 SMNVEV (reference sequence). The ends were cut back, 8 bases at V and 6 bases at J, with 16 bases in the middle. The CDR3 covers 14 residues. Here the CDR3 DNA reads TGTGCCAGCCAACCCGGGGGGGCTGATGAAAAACTGTTTTTT. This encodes CASQPGGADEKLFF. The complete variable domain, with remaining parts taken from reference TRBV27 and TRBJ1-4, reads EAQVTQNPRYLITVTGKKLTVTCSQNMNHEYMSWYRQDPGLGLRQIYYSMNVEVTDKGDVPEGYKVSRKEKRNFPLILESPSPNQTSLYFCASQPGGADEKLFFGSGTQLSVL.